The T cell receptor (beta chain) under discussion was sequenced for a study of blood T cells in healthy people across ages. Details on this clonotype: Its antigen remains unidentified.

The total RNA that was extracted per sample amounted to at least 5.5 micrograms. Whole-study results and caveats: Diversity was estimated from one million T cells, and these estimates were considered underestimates. Both naive CD4+ cell counts and diversity were greater in long-lived donors than in aged donors.

This CDR3 has 14 residues. CDR1 and CDR2 from the germline V gene are MNHEY and SVGAGI. Trimming took off 3 bases at V and 6 bases at J, with 12 bases between the two ends. Then a second PCR, running about 6 to 11 cycles, was carried out with a sample-barcoded 5' primer and a J-beta primer mix. TCRdb processed the 5' RACE reads anew with MiXCR; each CDR3 protein has one entry. The top ten hold 6.5% to 8.5% of the sample, which has about 1.4 million distinct CDR3 sequences, almost 60% seen once. The sequence was obtained from a man younger than 30 in good health. V usage is TRBV6-5 and J usage is TRBJ2-4, with TRBD2 as a possible D gene (5 bases). Sequences were obtained from blood. CDR3 bases: TGTGCCAGCAGTTATCAGAGGGATCGAAACATTCAGTACTTC. Translating gives CASSYQRDRNIQYF.